These 23 T cell receptor beta chains were all obtained from the same sample, sequenced in a study of T-cell memory formation after mild COVID-19. TCRdb re-derived calls from the 5' RACE reads in MiXCR, one entry per CDR3 protein. The sample shows under 250,000 distinct CDR3 sequences, roughly a tenth of them seen only once. Source material: PBMCs or a T cell subset sorted from them (not recorded which). The receptors were gathered from a young man who had mild COVID-19 (a few samples of this study predate the infection). Cell type and time point are not known.

The rearrangement uses TRBV12-3 or TRBV12-4 and TRBJ1-1; D is possibly TRBD1 (6 bases). Trimming stripped 3 bases from V and 3 bases from J, with 14 bases between. The CDR3 length is 15 residues. The CDR3 reads CASSFHRASDTEAFF. The CDR3 region has the DNA TGTGCCAGCAGTTTCCACAGGGCTTCGGACACTGAAGCTTTCTTT.

This clonotype appeared many times. V gene TRBV7-2 combines with J gene TRBJ2-1; tentative D call: TRBD1 (6 bases). CDR3 length equals 14 residues. Germline-derived CDR1 and CDR2 are SGHTA and FQGNSA. V dropped 1 base and J dropped 6 bases, with 10 bases sitting between them. The DNA of the CDR3 is TGTGCCAGCAGCTTAGACAGGGTCGGCAATGAGCAGTTCTTC. It yields the protein CASSLDRVGNEQFF.

This clonotype has more than one count but fewer than ten. The V and J genes are TRBV5-1 and TRBJ2-3; maybe TRBD2 (6 bases). Germline assignment: CDR1 SGHRS and CDR2 YFSETQ. The CDR3 is made up of 14 amino acids. Trimming shortened V by 8 bases and J by 2 bases, and 15 bases separated the two germline ends. CDR3 DNA sequence: TGCGCCAGATACTGCGGGATCACCACAGATACGCAGTATTTT. Residues: CARYCGITTDTQYF.

This clonotype appeared a few times. V and J are TRBV5-5 and TRBJ2-1, with D possibly matching TRBD1 (5 bases). The CDR3 runs 15 residues. V was shortened by 2 bases and J by 0 bases, with 9 bases between the two germline ends. The germline gives CDR1 SGHKS, CDR2 YYEKEE (reference sequence). CDR3 DNA: TGTGCCAGCAGCTTAGGCAGGGCCTCCTACAATGAGCAGTTCTTC. This gives the protein CASSLGRASYNEQFF.

The chain is built from TRBV25-1 and TRBJ2-3; D is ambiguous. The CDR3 sequence is 13 residues long. The germline gives CDR1 MGHDK, CDR2 SYGVNS. The V gene lost 3 bases and the J gene lost 2 bases, with 6 bases spanning the gap. CDR3 in amino acids: CASSEHYTDTQYF. CDR3 bases: TGTGCCAGCAGTGAGCACTACACAGATACGCAGTATTTT.

In its sample, this clonotype was seen many times. The rearrangement links TRBV7-2 to TRBJ2-2; no clear D. The ends were cut back, 4 bases at V and 7 bases at J, with 10 bases in the middle. The CDR3 loop spans 13 amino acids. Per germline, CDR1 SGHTA and CDR2 FQGNSA. The CDR3 DNA reads as TGTGCCAGCAGCTCAGACTCGGGCGGGGAGCTGTTTTTT. Residues: CASSSDSGGELFF.

The V call is TRBV6-2 or TRBV6-3, the J call TRBJ2-5; tentatively, D is TRBD2 (6 bases). The CDR3 is made up of 14 amino acids. From germline, CDR1 is MNHEY and CDR2 SVGEGT. V lost 6 bases to trimming and J lost 2 bases, with 13 bases between them. The chain's CDR3 is CASSTPREQETQYF. As DNA, the CDR3 is TGTGCCAGCAGCACCCCCCGGGAGCAAGAGACCCAGTACTTC.

DNA of the CDR3: TGTGCCAGCAGCACGGGCAGGGGTTCGAGAGATACGCAGTATTTT. Its translation is CASSTGRGSRDTQYF. The V and J genes are TRBV5-6 and TRBJ2-3; D perhaps matches TRBD1 (6 bases). CDR1 is SGHDT and CDR2 is YYEEEE in the germline V gene. The CDR3 totals 15 residues. V was shortened by 4 bases and J by 5 bases, with 17 bases between the two germline ends.

V is TRBV7-9 and J is TRBJ2-3; unclear D gene. Per the germline V gene, CDR1 is SEHNR and CDR2 is FQNEAQ (reference sequence). Between the trimmed V and J ends, which lost 5 bases and 2 bases, there was a span of 14 bases. The CDR3 consists of 15 residues. This CDR3 reads CASSPTGPYTDTQYF. For the CDR3, the DNA is TGTGCCAGCAGCCCCACCGGGCCTTACACAGATACGCAGTATTTT.

This clonotype was observed a few times. V gene TRBV20-1 combines with J gene TRBJ2-1, with D perhaps given as TRBD1 or TRBD2 (6 bases each). V lost 0 bases and J lost 7, with 13 bases in between. The CDR3 is 14 amino acids. Germline CDR1 and CDR2: DFQATT and SNEGSKA (reference sequence). The CDR3 loop is CSARDRGGRNEQFF. The CDR3 DNA follows: TGCAGTGCTAGAGATCGAGGGGGGAGGAATGAGCAGTTCTTC.

This clonotype was counted only a few times. V and J are TRBV7-6 and TRBJ2-6; no clear D. CDR3 length: 15 amino acids. CDR1 is SGHVS and CDR2 is FNYEAQ in the germline V gene. The ends were cut back, 2 bases at V and 0 bases at J, with 5 bases in the middle. The CDR3 region is CASSLSLSGANVLTF. The CDR3 DNA follows: TGTGCCAGCAGCTTATCCCTCTCTGGGGCCAACGTCCTGACTTTC.

The rearrangement uses TRBV7-3 and TRBJ2-3, with D unresolved. V was pared by 5 bases and J by 6 bases, with 18 bases between. The V gene's germline CDR1 is SGHTA and CDR2 FQGTGA. This CDR3 has 15 amino acids. The CDR3: CASSREAVGEDTQYF. CDR3 nucleotides: TGTGCCAGCAGCCGAGAGGCGGTGGGTGAGGATACGCAGTATTTT. The complete variable domain, with remaining parts taken from reference TRBV7-3 and TRBJ2-3, reads GAGVSQTPSNKVTEKGKYVELRCDPISGHTALYWYRQSLGQGPEFLIYFQGTGAADDSGLPNDRFFAVRPEGSVSTLKIQRTERGDSAVYLCASSREAVGEDTQYFGPGTRLTVL.

The genes are TRBV7-2 and TRBJ1-4, with 7 bases identical to TRBD1. This CDR3 has 15 residues. Trimming took 6 bases from V and 3 from J; bases not matched to a gene: 7. Germline assignment: CDR1 SGHTA and CDR2 FQGNSA. CDR3 nucleotides: TGTGCCAGCAGTCGTTCAGGGGGGGCTAATGAAAAACTGTTTTTT. Its protein is CASSRSGGANEKLFF.

The table lists this clonotype with a few counts. J is TRBJ1-2 and V is TRBV5-1; D is unclear. This CDR3 has 13 amino acids. V was shortened by 0 bases and J by 9 bases, with 12 bases between the two germline ends. Per the germline V gene, CDR1 is SGHRS and CDR2 is YFSETQ. CDR3 sequence (DNA): TGCGCCAGCAGCTTGGGTACTGGCCAAAGCTACACCTTC. Translation gives CASSLGTGQSYTF.

The CDR3 protein is CASSPTVSEANGYTF. For the CDR3, the DNA is TGTGCCAGCTCACCAACTGTTTCCGAAGCCAATGGCTACACCTTC. The chain combines TRBV18 with TRBJ1-2, with D hard to call. Germline V CDR1 and CDR2: KGHSH, LQKENI. V gave up 2 bases and J gave up 6 bases, with 16 bases separating them. The CDR3 has 15 residues.

This clonotype turned up a few times. This chain uses TRBV6-2 or TRBV6-3 with TRBJ1-2, with 10 nucleotides matching TRBD1. V shed 5 bases, J shed 2 bases, and the junction held 8 bases outside the gene matches. Germline-derived CDR1 and CDR2 are MNHEY and SVGEGT. This CDR3 is 16 amino acids long. The chain's CDR3 is CASSNAWTGGNYGYTF. Written as DNA, the CDR3 is TGTGCCAGCAGTAACGCATGGACAGGGGGGAACTATGGCTACACCTTC.

Notes on this clonotype: A clone one base away is much larger, so this may be a read error. The gene calls are TRBV7-9 and TRBJ1-6, with D possibly matching TRBD1 (5 bases). Germline assignment: CDR1 SEHNR and CDR2 FQNEAQ (reference sequence). The CDR3 consists of 14 residues. With 1 base removed from V and 7 bases from J, the gap between germline ends came to 8 bases. CDR3 region: CASSLEPGNSPLHF. The CDR3 coding sequence is TGTGCCAGCAGCTTAGAGCCAGGGAATTCACCCCTCCACTTT.

This clonotype has a handful of counts. This sequence joins TRBV20-1 and TRBJ2-7, with TRBD2 as a possible D gene (6 bases). The CDR3 runs 16 residues. The V gene lost 1 base and the J gene lost 2 bases, with 18 bases spanning the gap. Germline V lookup: CDR1 DFQATT, CDR2 SNEGSKA (reference sequence). This chain's CDR3 is CSARGGTQPITYEQYF. In nucleotides, the CDR3 is TGCAGTGCTAGAGGGGGGACTCAGCCGATAACCTACGAGCAGTACTTC.

Here the CDR3 reads CSAYRETVQYF. DNA for the CDR3: TGCAGTGCTTACAGGGAGACTGTTCAGTACTTC. The chain employs TRBV20-1 and TRBJ2-4; weak D call: TRBD1 (6 bases). The V gene's germline CDR1 is DFQATT and CDR2 SNEGSKA (reference sequence). The CDR3 runs 11 residues. V was shortened by 5 bases and J by 11 bases, with 13 bases between the two germline ends.

This rearrangement joins TRBV7-2 to TRBJ2-3; D is uncertain. The CDR3 length is 15 residues. Germline V gives CDR1 SGHTA, CDR2 FQGNSA. V lost 3 bases and J lost 0, with 10 bases in between. CDR3 sequence reads: CASSLERRSTDTQYF. DNA of the CDR3: TGTGCCAGCAGCTTGGAGCGACGAAGCACAGATACGCAGTATTTT.

The chain joins TRBV10-3 to TRBJ2-7; either TRBD1 or TRBD2 may fit D (5 bases each). Per the germline V gene, CDR1 is ENHRY and CDR2 is SYGVKD. V lost 2 bases and J lost 2, with 13 bases in between. The CDR3 sequence is 15 residues long. CDR3 nucleotide sequence: TGTGCCATCAGTGAGGGGACCCGGGGTCCCTACGAGCAGTACTTC. Translated, it gives CAISEGTRGPYEQYF.

CDR3 coding DNA: TGCAGCGCCGACAGGGGGCCCACCACAGATACGCAGTATTTT. Protein: CSADRGPTTDTQYF. The gene calls are TRBV29-1 and TRBJ2-3; 10 bases agree with TRBD1. In germline, CDR1 is SQVTM, CDR2 ANQGSEA. The J segment lost 2 bases and the V segment lost 7 bases, leaving 6 bases of the junction unmatched. CDR3 size: 14 residues.

The chain combines TRBV6-2 or TRBV6-3 with TRBJ1-4; a weak D match, TRBD1 (5 bases). The germline V and J ends were trimmed by 6 bases and 4 bases, with 12 bases remaining between them. The CDR3 length is 14 residues. Germline V gene data show CDR1 as MNHEY and CDR2 as SVGEGT. The CDR3 coding sequence is TGTGCCAGCAGGACGACAGAAGATAATGAAAAACTGTTTTTT. Amino acids: CASRTTEDNEKLFF.